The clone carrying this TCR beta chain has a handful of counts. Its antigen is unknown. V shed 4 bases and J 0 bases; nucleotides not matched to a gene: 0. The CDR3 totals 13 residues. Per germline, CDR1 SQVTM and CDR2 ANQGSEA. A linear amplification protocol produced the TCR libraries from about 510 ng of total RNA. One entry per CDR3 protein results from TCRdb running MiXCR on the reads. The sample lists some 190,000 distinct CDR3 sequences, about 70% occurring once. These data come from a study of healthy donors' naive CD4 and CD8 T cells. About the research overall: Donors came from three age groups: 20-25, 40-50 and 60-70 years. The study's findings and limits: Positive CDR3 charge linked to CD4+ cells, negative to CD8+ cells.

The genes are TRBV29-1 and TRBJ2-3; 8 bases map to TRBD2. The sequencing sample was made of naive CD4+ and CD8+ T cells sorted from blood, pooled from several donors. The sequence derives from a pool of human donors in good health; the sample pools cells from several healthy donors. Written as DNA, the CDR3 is TGCAGCGTTGTAGCGGGGAGCACAGATACGCAGTATTTT. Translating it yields CSVVAGSTDTQYF.